This T cell receptor beta chain was identified during a study of STAT3 mutations in large granular lymphocyte leukemia. Trimming left V 3 bases short and J 7 bases short, with 12 bases between. Looked up from germline, CDR1 is MNHEY and CDR2 is SMNVEV (reference sequence). This CDR3 spans 14 amino acids. About this clone: Its antigen is not identified.

Each sample's TCRbeta library yielded on average about 41,000 productive templates. Profiling relied on immunoSEQ multiplex PCR, and the TCRdb table lists in-frame clones only, not all of them. The sample carries approximately 31,000 clones, around 87% recorded once. Study-wide findings and caveats: Treatment regimens differed across patients between samplings. In several patients, dominant TCR clone burden exceeded STAT3 mutant burden. Every T-LGLL patient had at least one immunodominant TCRbeta clonotype. No sample exists from the first appearance of each clone.

The sequenced sample was peripheral blood mononuclear cells. This TCR derives from a man aged 60-69 years with T-cell large granular lymphocyte leukemia. Some clones in this sample may be carry-over from other donors' samples. The V call is TRBV27, the J call TRBJ1-4; D is uncertain. Here the CDR3 reads CASSLDGEGEKLFF. The CDR3 DNA sequence: TGTGCCAGCAGTTTGGACGGAGAGGGTGAAAAACTGTTTTTT. The full variable domain, rest sourced from reference TRBV27 and TRBJ1-4, is EAQVTQNPRYLITVTGKKLTVTCSQNMNHEYMSWYRQDPGLGLRQIYYSMNVEVTDKGDVPEGYKVSRKEKRNFPLILESPSPNQTSLYFCASSLDGEGEKLFFGSGTQLSVL.